This T cell receptor (beta chain) comes out of a study of shared clonotypes between healthy human individuals. Overall study findings and caveats: The sharing of around 5% of naive CD4 clonotypes was seen across a handful of donors.

Germline loops: CDR1 MDHEN, CDR2 SYDVKM. Trimming removed 8 bases from V and 0 bases from J, with 16 bases in between. CDR3 length: 15 residues. The protocol was immunoSEQ multiplex PCR, while the TCRdb copy is restricted to in-frame clones and leaves out a portion. Of 2 million to 2.5 million clones in the sample, almost 96% were seen once. Study donors comprised healthy, HIV-negative adults devoid of recent acute infection or vaccination. Of note for this clone: The antigen is unknown.

V is TRBV28 and J is TRBJ2-5; D remains ambiguous. Material: naive CD4+ T cells sorted from blood. Specified subset: CD45RA+ positively selected. The TCR was taken from a man between 18 and 29 years old in good health. For the CDR3, the DNA is TGTGCCAGCCTTCCCGGACGGCCGTACCAAGAGACCCAGTACTTC. Protein product: CASLPGRPYQETQYF.